This T cell receptor beta chain was sequenced in a study of human versus mouse CDR3 diversity and MHC coevolution. For this clone: Its ends do not fully match the called genes, so a read error is possible.

Profiling relied on immunoSEQ multiplex PCR, and the TCRdb table lists in-frame clones only, not all of them. Counted here are more than 60,000 clones, around 90% occurring once; the ten biggest clones make up around 0.15%. The sequence derives from a person aged 25 to 75 in good health. The sample was naive CD4+ T cells from blood. This sample's subset: CD45RO-negative CD62L-positive naive CD4 T cells.

CDR3 in amino acids: CASSESGGEIF. The DNA of the CDR3 is TGTGCCAGCAGTGAAAGTGGGGGGGAGATCTTC. This chain uses TRBV2 with TRBJ2-1; 7 nucleotides match TRBD2. CDR3 length: 11 residues. Germline assignment: CDR1 SNHLY and CDR2 FYNNEI.